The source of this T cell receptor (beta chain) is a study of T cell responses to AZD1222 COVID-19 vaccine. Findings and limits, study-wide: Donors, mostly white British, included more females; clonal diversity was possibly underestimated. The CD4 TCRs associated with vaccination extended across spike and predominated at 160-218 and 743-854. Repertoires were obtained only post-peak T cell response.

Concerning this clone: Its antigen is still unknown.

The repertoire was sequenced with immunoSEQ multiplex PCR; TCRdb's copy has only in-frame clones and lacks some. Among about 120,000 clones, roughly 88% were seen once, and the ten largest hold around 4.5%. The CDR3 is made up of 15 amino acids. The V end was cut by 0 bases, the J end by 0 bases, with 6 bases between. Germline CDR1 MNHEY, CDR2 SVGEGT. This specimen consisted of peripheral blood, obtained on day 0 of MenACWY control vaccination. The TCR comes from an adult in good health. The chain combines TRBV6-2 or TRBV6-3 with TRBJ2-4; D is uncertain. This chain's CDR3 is CASSYSFLAKNIQYF. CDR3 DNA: TGTGCCAGCAGTTACTCTTTCCTAGCCAAAAACATTCAGTACTTC.